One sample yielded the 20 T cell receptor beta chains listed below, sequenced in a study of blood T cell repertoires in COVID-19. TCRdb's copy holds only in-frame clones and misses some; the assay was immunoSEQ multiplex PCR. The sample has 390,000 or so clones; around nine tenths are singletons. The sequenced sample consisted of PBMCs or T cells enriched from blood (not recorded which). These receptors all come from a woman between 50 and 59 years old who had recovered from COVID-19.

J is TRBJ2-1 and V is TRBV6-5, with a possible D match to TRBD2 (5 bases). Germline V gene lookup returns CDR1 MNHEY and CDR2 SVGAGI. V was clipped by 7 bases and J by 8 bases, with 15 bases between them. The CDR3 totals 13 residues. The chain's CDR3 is CASNYAVEDEQFF. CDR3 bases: TGTGCCAGCAACTACGCTGTGGAGGATGAGCAGTTCTTC.

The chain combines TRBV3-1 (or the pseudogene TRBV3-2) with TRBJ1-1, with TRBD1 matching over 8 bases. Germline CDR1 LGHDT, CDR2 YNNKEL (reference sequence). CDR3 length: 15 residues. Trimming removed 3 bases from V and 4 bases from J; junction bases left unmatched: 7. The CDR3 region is CASSHWTGMVTEAFF. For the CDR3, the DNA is TGTGCCAGCAGCCACTGGACAGGGATGGTCACTGAAGCTTTCTTT.

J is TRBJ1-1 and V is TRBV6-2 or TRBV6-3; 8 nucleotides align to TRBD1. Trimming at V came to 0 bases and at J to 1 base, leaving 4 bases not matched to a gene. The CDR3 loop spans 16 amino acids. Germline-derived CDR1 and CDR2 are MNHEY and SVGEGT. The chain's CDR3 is CASSYSWGTGNTEAFF. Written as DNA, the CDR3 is TGTGCCAGCAGTTACTCTTGGGGGACAGGGAACACTGAAGCTTTCTTT.

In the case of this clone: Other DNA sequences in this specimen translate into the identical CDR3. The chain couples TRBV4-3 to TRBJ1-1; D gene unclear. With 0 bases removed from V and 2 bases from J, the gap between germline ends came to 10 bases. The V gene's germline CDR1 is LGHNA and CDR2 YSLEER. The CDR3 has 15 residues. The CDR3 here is CASSQEADLNTEAFF. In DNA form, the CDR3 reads TGCGCCAGCAGCCAAGAGGCGGATCTAAACACTGAAGCTTTCTTT.

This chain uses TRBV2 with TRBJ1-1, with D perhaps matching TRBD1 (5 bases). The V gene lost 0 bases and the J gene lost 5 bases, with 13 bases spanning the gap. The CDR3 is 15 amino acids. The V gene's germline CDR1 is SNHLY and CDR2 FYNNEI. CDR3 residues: CASSEAEGRGTEAFF. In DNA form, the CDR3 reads TGTGCCAGCAGTGAAGCTGAGGGGAGGGGAACTGAAGCTTTCTTT.

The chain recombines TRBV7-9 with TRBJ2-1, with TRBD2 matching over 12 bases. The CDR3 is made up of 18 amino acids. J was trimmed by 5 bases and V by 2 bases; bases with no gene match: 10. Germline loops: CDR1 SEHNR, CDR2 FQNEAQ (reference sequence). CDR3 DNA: TGTGCCAGCAGCTTACGGCCAATTTCTAGCGGGGGGGACAATGAGCAGTTCTTC. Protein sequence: CASSLRPISSGGDNEQFF.

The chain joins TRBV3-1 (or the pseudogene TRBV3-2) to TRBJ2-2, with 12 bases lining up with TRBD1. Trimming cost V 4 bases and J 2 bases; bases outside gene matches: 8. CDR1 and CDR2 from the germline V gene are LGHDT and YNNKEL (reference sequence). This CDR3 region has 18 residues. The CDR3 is CASSPRTGTGGNTGELFF. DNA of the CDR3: TGTGCCAGCAGCCCGAGAACCGGGACAGGGGGCAACACCGGGGAGCTGTTTTTT.

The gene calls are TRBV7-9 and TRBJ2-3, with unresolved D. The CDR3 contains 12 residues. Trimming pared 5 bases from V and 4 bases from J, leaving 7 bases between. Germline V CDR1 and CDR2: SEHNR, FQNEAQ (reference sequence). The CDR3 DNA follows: TGTGCCAGCAGCCCCCCCGCAGATACGCAGTATTTT. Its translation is CASSPPADTQYF.

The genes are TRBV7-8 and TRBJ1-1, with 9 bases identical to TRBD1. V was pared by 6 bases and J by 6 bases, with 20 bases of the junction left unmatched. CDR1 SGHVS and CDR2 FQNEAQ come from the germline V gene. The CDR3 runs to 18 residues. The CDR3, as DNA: TGTGCCAGCAGTCGCGGGACAGGGTCGGGTAGAATCTCGGCTGAAGCTTTCTTT. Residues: CASSRGTGSGRISAEAFF.

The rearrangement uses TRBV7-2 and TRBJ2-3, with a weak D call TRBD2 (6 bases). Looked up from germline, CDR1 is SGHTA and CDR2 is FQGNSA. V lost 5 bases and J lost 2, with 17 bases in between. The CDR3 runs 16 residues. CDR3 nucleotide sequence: TGTGCCAGCAGCCTCGGAGGCGCGGGGTTCACAGATACGCAGTATTTT. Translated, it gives CASSLGGAGFTDTQYF.

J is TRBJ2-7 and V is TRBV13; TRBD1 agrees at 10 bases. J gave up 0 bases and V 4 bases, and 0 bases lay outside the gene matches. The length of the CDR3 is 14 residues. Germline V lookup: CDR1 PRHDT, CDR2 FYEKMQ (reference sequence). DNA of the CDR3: TGTGCCAGCAGCTGGGACAGGGGCTCCTACGAGCAGTACTTC. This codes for CASSWDRGSYEQYF.

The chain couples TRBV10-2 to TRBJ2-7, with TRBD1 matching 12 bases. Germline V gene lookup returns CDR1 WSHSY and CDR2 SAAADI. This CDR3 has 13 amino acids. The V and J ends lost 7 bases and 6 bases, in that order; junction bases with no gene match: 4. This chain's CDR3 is CASMWDRGLEQYF. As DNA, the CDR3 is TGCGCCAGCATGTGGGACAGGGGGCTCGAGCAGTACTTC.

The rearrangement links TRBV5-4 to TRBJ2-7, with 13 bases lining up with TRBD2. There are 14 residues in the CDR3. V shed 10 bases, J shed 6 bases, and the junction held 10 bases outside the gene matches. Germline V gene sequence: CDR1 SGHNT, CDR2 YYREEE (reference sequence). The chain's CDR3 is CAWTSGGYAGEQYF. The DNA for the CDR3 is TGTGCCTGGACTAGCGGGGGTTATGCTGGCGAGCAGTACTTC. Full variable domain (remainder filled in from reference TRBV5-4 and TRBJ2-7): ETGVTQSPTHLIKTRGQQVTLRCSSQSGHNTVSWYQQALGQGPQFIFQYYREEENGRGNFPPRFSGLQFPNYSSELNVNALELDDSALYLCAWTSGGYAGEQYFGPGTRLTVT.

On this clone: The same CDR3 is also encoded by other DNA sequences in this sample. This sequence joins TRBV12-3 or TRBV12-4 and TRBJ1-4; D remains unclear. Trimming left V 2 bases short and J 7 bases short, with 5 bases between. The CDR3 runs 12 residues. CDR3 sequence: CASSLSGEKLFF. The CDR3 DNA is TGTGCCAGCAGTTTATCAGGTGAAAAACTGTTTTTT.

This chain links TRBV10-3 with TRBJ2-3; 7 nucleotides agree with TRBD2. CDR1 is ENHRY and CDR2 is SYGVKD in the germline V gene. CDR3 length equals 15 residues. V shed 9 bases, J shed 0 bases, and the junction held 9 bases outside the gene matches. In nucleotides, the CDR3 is TGTGCCATAGGTGGGCTAGCGGCTAGCACAGATACGCAGTATTTT. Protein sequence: CAIGGLAASTDTQYF.

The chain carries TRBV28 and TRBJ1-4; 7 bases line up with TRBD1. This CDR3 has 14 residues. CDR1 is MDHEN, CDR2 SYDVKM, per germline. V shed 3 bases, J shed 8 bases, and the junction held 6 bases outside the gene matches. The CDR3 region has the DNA TGTGCCAGCAGTTTGGTACAGGGGAAAGAAAAACTGTTTTTT. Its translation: CASSLVQGKEKLFF.

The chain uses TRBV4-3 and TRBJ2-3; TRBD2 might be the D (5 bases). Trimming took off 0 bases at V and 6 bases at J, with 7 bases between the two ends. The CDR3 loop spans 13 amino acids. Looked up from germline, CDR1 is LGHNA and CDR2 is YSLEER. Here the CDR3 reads CASSQDQRDTQYF. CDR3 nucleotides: TGCGCCAGCAGCCAAGATCAGCGGGATACGCAGTATTTT.

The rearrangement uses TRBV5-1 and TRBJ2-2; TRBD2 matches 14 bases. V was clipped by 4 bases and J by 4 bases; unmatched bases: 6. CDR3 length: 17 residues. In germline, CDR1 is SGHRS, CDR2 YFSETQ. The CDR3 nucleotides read TGCGCCAGCAGCCCACCGGGACTAGCGGGGGCCACCGGGGAGCTGTTTTTT. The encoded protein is CASSPPGLAGATGELFF.

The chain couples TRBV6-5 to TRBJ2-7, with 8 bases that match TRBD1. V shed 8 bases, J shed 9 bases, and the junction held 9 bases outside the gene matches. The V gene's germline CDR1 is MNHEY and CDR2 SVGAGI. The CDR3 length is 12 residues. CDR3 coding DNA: TGTGCCAGCCGGGACAGGCTACGCGTGCAGTACTTC. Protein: CASRDRLRVQYF.

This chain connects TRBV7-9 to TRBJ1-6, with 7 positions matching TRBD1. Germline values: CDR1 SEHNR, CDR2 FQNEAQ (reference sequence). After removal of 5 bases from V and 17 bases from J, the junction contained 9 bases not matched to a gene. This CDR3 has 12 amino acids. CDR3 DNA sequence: TGTGCCAGCAGCCCGGAAGGGGGCTGGGTCCACTTT. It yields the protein CASSPEGGWVHF. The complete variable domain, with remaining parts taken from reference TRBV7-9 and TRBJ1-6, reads DTGVSQNPRHKITKRGQNVTFRCDPISEHNRLYWYRQTLGQGPEFLTYFQNEAQLEKSRLLSDRFSAERPKGSFSTLEIQRTEQGDSAMYLCASSPEGGWVHFGNGTRLTVT.